Below are 26 T cell receptor beta chains sequenced from a single sample in a study of radiation and T cells in renal cell carcinoma. Regarding time point: baseline pretreatment blood. The treatment: 15 Gy SBRT to primary tumor, nephrectomy 4 weeks later. The table came from immunoSEQ multiplex PCR; TCRdb's copy has only in-frame clones and leaves some out. The sample has 110,000 to 150,000 clones, roughly 84% seen once; the top ten hold approximately 12%. This specimen consisted of blood, obtained from a patient whose treatment included radiotherapy and nephrectomy. The receptors originated from a woman aged 45-59 years with renal cell carcinoma.

The rearrangement uses TRBV5-1 and TRBJ2-1, with D maybe TRBD2 (5 bases). The CDR3 extends over 16 amino acids. Trimming stripped 3 bases from V and 2 bases from J, with 15 bases between. Germline assignment: CDR1 SGHRS and CDR2 YFSETQ. CDR3 DNA: TGCGCCAGCAGCTCCGGACGGTCTAGCACCTACAATGAGCAGTTCTTC. It specifies CASSSGRSSTYNEQFF.

The chain carries TRBV5-8 and TRBJ1-4; TRBD1 matches 10 bases. This CDR3 region has 17 residues. The germline CDR1 and CDR2 sequences are SGHTS and YDEGEE. The J segment lost 0 bases and the V segment lost 4 bases, leaving 6 bases of the junction unmatched. CDR3 sequence: CASSLDRGPSTNEKLFF. Here the CDR3 DNA reads TGTGCCAGCAGCCTAGACAGGGGGCCTTCAACTAATGAAAAACTGTTTTTT.

This clone was detected only once. V and J are TRBV5-8 and TRBJ1-5, with D unresolved. V lost 4 bases and J lost 2, with 13 bases in between. In germline, CDR1 is SGHTS, CDR2 YDEGEE. The CDR3 has 15 amino acids. The CDR3 nucleotides are TGTGCCAGCAGCCCCGGGAGGATTGGCAATCAGCCCCAGCATTTT. It translates to CASSPGRIGNQPQHF.

This chain links TRBV7-9 with TRBJ1-2; D ambiguous. Germline lookup yields CDR1 SEHNR and CDR2 FQNEAQ (reference sequence). V was pared by 7 bases and J by 1 base, with 16 bases between. This CDR3 has 15 residues. CDR3 loop: CASNFEGGFNYGYTF. The DNA of the CDR3 is TGTGCCAGCAACTTTGAGGGCGGTTTTAACTATGGCTACACCTTC.

V is TRBV1 and J is TRBJ2-1; the table's TRBD1 call for D was not verified on the DNA. TRBV1 is designated a pseudogene. This CDR3 contains 16 residues. This CDR3 is CTSSQDWTAFYNEQFF. The CDR3 DNA sequence: TGCACCAGCAGCCAAGATTGGACAGCCTTTTACAATGAGCAGTTCTTC.

V is TRBV6-5 and J is TRBJ2-2; 10 positions match TRBD2. The germline gives CDR1 MNHEY, CDR2 SVGAGI. This CDR3 is 15 amino acids long. Germline trimming cut 8 bases from V and 5 bases from J; bases unmatched to any gene: 8. CDR3 region: CASGLSGGVTGELFF. The CDR3 nucleotides are TGTGCCAGCGGCTTGAGCGGGGGGGTTACCGGGGAGCTGTTTTTT.

The CDR3 DNA follows: TGTGCCAGCAGCTTCATCCGGGACAGGGCCTACAATGAGCAGTTCTTC. It translates to CASSFIRDRAYNEQFF. The J gene is TRBJ2-1, the V gene TRBV11-2; 9 nucleotides align to TRBD1. CDR1 is SGHAT, CDR2 FQNNGV, per germline. The CDR3 spans 16 residues. The ends lost 3 bases at V and 2 bases at J; junction bases unmatched: 5.

A few counts support this clone. This sequence joins TRBV9 and TRBJ1-6, with TRBD1 as a possible D gene (5 bases). Deletions cut 0 bases from V and 8 bases from J, with 9 bases between. Germline V CDR1 and CDR2: SGDLS, YYNGEE. The CDR3 runs 14 residues. CDR3 nucleotide sequence: TGTGCCAGCAGCGTAGGGGGGGAATATTCACCCCTCCACTTT. Its translation: CASSVGGEYSPLHF.

The chain combines TRBV19 with TRBJ2-1; perhaps TRBD1 as D (5 bases). V lost 2 bases to trimming and J lost 5 bases, with 10 bases between them. This CDR3 comprises 14 residues. Germline CDR1 is LNHDA and CDR2 is SQIVND (reference sequence). Here the CDR3 reads CASSIRGYDNEQFF. In DNA form, the CDR3 reads TGTGCCAGTAGTATAAGGGGCTATGACAATGAGCAGTTCTTC.

The chain links TRBV5-1 to TRBJ2-7, with 7 bases identical to TRBD1. The CDR3 runs 15 residues. CDR1 and CDR2 from the germline V gene are SGHRS and YFSETQ. Germline trimming cut 2 bases from V and 2 bases from J; bases unmatched to any gene: 7. CDR3: CASSFTGATTYEQYF. CDR3 coding DNA: TGCGCCAGCAGCTTTACAGGGGCTACTACCTACGAGCAGTACTTC. Full variable domain (missing parts from reference TRBV5-1 and TRBJ2-7): KAGVTQTPRYLIKTRGQQVTLSCSPISGHRSVSWYQQTPGQGLQFLFEYFSETQRNKGNFPGRFSGRQFSNSRSEMNVSTLELGDSALYLCASSFTGATTYEQYFGPGTRLTVT.

The chain employs TRBV5-1 and TRBJ2-7; D may be TRBD1 (6 bases). CDR1 SGHRS and CDR2 YFSETQ come from the germline V gene. V was trimmed by 4 bases and J by 0 bases, leaving 11 bases between them. CDR3 length equals 14 residues. The CDR3 here is CASSLGHGSYEQYF. CDR3 DNA: TGCGCCAGCAGCCTGGGACACGGCTCCTACGAGCAGTACTTC. Using reference TRBV5-1 and TRBJ2-7 for the parts outside the CDR3, the full variable domain is KAGVTQTPRYLIKTRGQQVTLSCSPISGHRSVSWYQQTPGQGLQFLFEYFSETQRNKGNFPGRFSGRQFSNSRSEMNVSTLELGDSALYLCASSLGHGSYEQYFGPGTRLTVT.

The chain recombines TRBV4-3 with TRBJ2-2; TRBD2 aligns across 13 bases. V lost 0 bases, J lost 5 bases, and 9 bases stayed unmatched. This CDR3 region has 19 residues. Germline CDR1 and CDR2: LGHNA and YSLEER. CDR3 DNA: TGCGCCAGCAGCCAAGATATGAAACTAGCGGGGGGGCCAACCGGGGAGCTGTTTTTT. This sequence encodes CASSQDMKLAGGPTGELFF.

The chain is built from TRBV29-1 and TRBJ1-1; tentatively, D is TRBD1 (5 bases). The CDR3 totals 13 residues. The germline V and J ends were trimmed by 3 bases and 1 base, with 9 bases remaining between them. Germline values: CDR1 SQVTM, CDR2 ANQGSEA. Here the CDR3 reads CSVERTQNTEAFF. Written as DNA, the CDR3 is TGCAGCGTTGAGCGGACACAGAACACTGAAGCTTTCTTT.

The chain carries TRBV18 and TRBJ2-7; D is perhaps TRBD2 (5 bases). V lost 4 bases and J 1 base, leaving 11 bases between the germline ends. The CDR3 spans 14 residues. CDR1 is KGHSH, CDR2 LQKENI, per germline. DNA for the CDR3: TGTGCCAGCTCACTCAGGACGGGATCCTACGAGCAGTACTTC. Its protein product is CASSLRTGSYEQYF.

V is TRBV7-2 and J is TRBJ2-2; TRBD1 is a possible D gene (5 bases). V was trimmed by 5 bases and J by 0 bases, leaving 7 bases between them. The CDR3 consists of 14 residues. CDR1 SGHTA and CDR2 FQGNSA come from the germline V gene. The CDR3 coding sequence is TGTGCCAGCAGCAAGACAGCGAACACCGGGGAGCTGTTTTTT. It is translated as CASSKTANTGELFF.

This clone was observed a single time. The chain uses TRBV2 and TRBJ1-2; 9 bases are shared with TRBD1. Germline V CDR1 and CDR2: SNHLY, FYNNEI. The CDR3 is made up of 15 amino acids. V lost 5 bases to trimming and J lost 5 bases; unmatched junction nucleotides: 9. Here the CDR3 reads CASSPFGQGKYGYTF. For the CDR3, the DNA is TGTGCCAGCAGTCCGTTTGGACAGGGGAAATATGGCTACACCTTC.

The genes are TRBV10-1 and TRBJ2-7; D uncertain. The CDR3 loop spans 13 amino acids. CDR1 is WNHNN, CDR2 SYGVQD, per germline (reference sequence). V was clipped by 2 bases and J by 9 bases, with 14 bases between them. CDR3 sequence: CASSETGSRRQYF. The CDR3 DNA follows: TGCGCCAGCAGTGAGACTGGTTCTCGGCGGCAGTACTTC.

The chain has TRBV10-3 and TRBJ2-7; a weak D match, TRBD1 (6 bases). Germline V gene data show CDR1 as ENHRY and CDR2 as SYGVKD. V lost 6 bases and J lost 0, with 12 bases in between. The CDR3 extends over 14 amino acids. CDR3 loop: CAIRPDRSSYEQYF. CDR3 nucleotides: TGTGCCATCAGACCAGACAGGTCCTCCTACGAGCAGTACTTC.

The chain couples TRBV5-6 to TRBJ1-1; perhaps TRBD1 as D (5 bases). The CDR3 has 14 amino acids. Germline CDR1 and CDR2: SGHDT and YYEEEE. Trimming pared 2 bases from V and 5 bases from J, leaving 13 bases between. The CDR3 DNA reads TGTGCCAGCAGCTTTTTACGGGGGGAGACTGAAGCTTTCTTT. The encoded protein is CASSFLRGETEAFF.

The chain links TRBV11-3 to TRBJ1-4, with 9 bases fitting TRBD1. J gave up 7 bases and V 4 bases, and 7 bases lay outside the gene matches. The CDR3 extends over 15 amino acids. Looked up from germline, CDR1 is SGHNT and CDR2 is YENEEA. The CDR3 reads CASSSRQGDLEKLFF. The CDR3 DNA sequence: TGTGCCAGCAGCTCCCGACAGGGGGATCTTGAAAAACTGTTTTTT.

A remark on this clone: An end of the junction does not agree with germline; a read error may underlie this. The chain joins TRBV7-7 to TRBJ1-3; perhaps TRBD1 as D (5 bases). The germline CDR1 and CDR2 sequences are SSHAT and FNYEAQ (reference sequence). The CDR3 totals 15 residues. CDR3 DNA: TGTGCTAGCAGCTTAGGGGAAGACTCTGGAAACACCATATATTTT. This translates into CASSLGEDSGNTIYF.

The genes are TRBV30 and TRBJ1-6; D remains ambiguous. V lost 4 bases and J lost 10, with 11 bases in between. The CDR3 has 12 amino acids. The germline V gene has CDR1 GTSNPN and CDR2 SVGIG (reference sequence). The CDR3 nucleotides read TGTGCCTGGAAATTATCACAATCACCCCTCCACTTT. Protein: CAWKLSQSPLHF.

The chain recombines TRBV6-5 with TRBJ2-7, with a tentative D call TRBD2 (5 bases). Trimming removed 7 bases at V and 0 bases at J, with 13 bases between. Germline assignment: CDR1 MNHEY and CDR2 SVGAGI. This CDR3 comprises 14 residues. CDR3 DNA: TGTGCCAGCATGCGGGCCCGGAGCTCCTACGAGCAGTACTTC. Its translation is CASMRARSSYEQYF.

This clone appeared a single time. This rearrangement joins TRBV5-6 to TRBJ2-5, with 9 positions matching TRBD2. V lost 4 bases to trimming and J lost 2 bases; unmatched junction nucleotides: 3. The CDR3 covers 14 residues. Per germline, CDR1 SGHDT and CDR2 YYEEEE. The CDR3, as DNA: TGTGCCAGCAGCCGGACTAGCGTACAAGAGACCCAGTACTTC. This codes for CASSRTSVQETQYF.

The chain has TRBV9 and TRBJ1-2; tentative D call: TRBD1 (5 bases). V lost 3 bases, J lost 6 bases, and 21 bases lay in between. In germline, CDR1 is SGDLS, CDR2 YYNGEE. This CDR3 has 16 residues. The CDR3 coding sequence is TGTGCCAGCAGCGACACGTCTGGACAAGGGCTCAATGGCTACACCTTC. It specifies CASSDTSGQGLNGYTF. Combining the CDR3 with reference TRBV9 and TRBJ1-2 gives the whole variable domain DSGVTQTPKHLITATGQRVTLRCSPRSGDLSVYWYQQSLDQGLQFLIQYYNGEERAKGNILERFSAQQFPDLHSELNLSSLELGDSALYFCASSDTSGQGLNGYTFGSGTRLTVV.

This rearrangement joins TRBV6-5 to TRBJ1-5; D unresolved. This CDR3 is built from 12 residues. In germline, CDR1 is MNHEY, CDR2 SVGAGI. The ends were cut back, 7 bases at V and 9 bases at J, with 13 bases in the middle. DNA of the CDR3: TGTGCCAGCACTTTCCGGGTGTTGCCCCAGCATTTT. Its translation: CASTFRVLPQHF.